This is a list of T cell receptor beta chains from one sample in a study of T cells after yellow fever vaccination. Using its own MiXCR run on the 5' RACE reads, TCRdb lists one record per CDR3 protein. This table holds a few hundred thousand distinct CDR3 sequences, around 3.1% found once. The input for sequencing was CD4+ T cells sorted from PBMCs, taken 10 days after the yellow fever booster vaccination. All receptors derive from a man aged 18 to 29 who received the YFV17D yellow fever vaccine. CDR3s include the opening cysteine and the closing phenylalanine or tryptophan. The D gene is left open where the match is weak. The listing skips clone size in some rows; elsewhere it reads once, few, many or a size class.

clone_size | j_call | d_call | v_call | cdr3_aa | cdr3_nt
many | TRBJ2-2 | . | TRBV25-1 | CASTGPNTGELFF | TGTGCCAGCACTGGACCGAACACCGGGGAGCTGTTTTTT
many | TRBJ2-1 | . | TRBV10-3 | CAISETPPTSEQFF | TGTGCCATCAGTGAAACCCCCCCGACAAGTGAGCAGTTCTTC
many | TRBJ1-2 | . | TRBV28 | CASMLTEVGYGYTF | TGTGCCAGCATGTTAACAGAAGTAGGCTATGGCTACACCTTC
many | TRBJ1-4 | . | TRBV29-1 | CSVEIQTNEKLFF | TGCAGCGTTGAAATCCAGACTAATGAAAAACTGTTTTTT
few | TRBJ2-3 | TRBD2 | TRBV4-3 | CASSQISGGSTDTQYF | TGCGCCAGCAGCCAGATTAGCGGGGGGAGCACAGATACGCAGTATTTT
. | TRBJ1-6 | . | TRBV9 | CASSAGTVGSPLHF | TGTGCCAGCAGCGCAGGGACTGTGGGATCACCCCTCCACTTT
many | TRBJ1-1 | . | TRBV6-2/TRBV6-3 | CASSSHGDRSNTEAFF | TGTGCCAGCAGTTCGCACGGAGACAGGTCAAACACTGAAGCTTTCTTT
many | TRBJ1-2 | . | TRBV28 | CASSLGLGYTF | TGTGCCAGCAGTTTGGGCCTCGGCTACACCTTC
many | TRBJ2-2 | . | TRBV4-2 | CASSQDRIAGELFF | TGTGCCAGCAGCCAAGACAGGATTGCCGGGGAGCTGTTTTTT
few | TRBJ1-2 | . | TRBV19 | CATSGRSNYGYTF | TGTGCGACGTCCGGGAGATCAAACTATGGCTACACCTTC
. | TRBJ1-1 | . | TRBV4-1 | CASSPSGVRFEAFF | TGCGCCAGCAGCCCTTCGGGGGTCCGCTTTGAAGCTTTCTTT
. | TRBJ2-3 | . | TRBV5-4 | CASSLSSSRLGDTQYF | TGTGCCAGCAGCTTGAGCTCTAGTAGGTTGGGAGATACGCAGTATTTT
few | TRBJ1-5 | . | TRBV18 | CASSTPLVNYSNQPQHF | TGTGCCAGTTCGACACCATTGGTTAATTATAGCAATCAGCCCCAGCATTTT
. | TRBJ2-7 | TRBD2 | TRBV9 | CARRWEGYEQYF | TGTGCCCGAAGGTGGGAGGGCTACGAGCAGTACTTC
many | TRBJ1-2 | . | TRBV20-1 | CSASHDGYTF | TGCAGTGCTAGTCACGATGGCTACACCTTC
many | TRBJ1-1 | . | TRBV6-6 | CASSSGGGYNTEAFF | TGTGCCAGCAGCTCTGGGGGGGGGTACAACACTGAAGCTTTCTTT
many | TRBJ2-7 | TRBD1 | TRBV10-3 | CAISESDRGSGYEQYF | TGTGCCATCAGTGAGTCGGACAGGGGAAGTGGCTACGAGCAGTACTTC
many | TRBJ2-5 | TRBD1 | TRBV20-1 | CSAARPGTGEETQYF | TGCAGTGCTGCGCGTCCCGGGACAGGGGAAGAGACCCAGTACTTC
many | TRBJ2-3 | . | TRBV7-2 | CASRRTGWADTQYF | TGTGCCAGCAGACGGACCGGTTGGGCAGATACGCAGTATTTT
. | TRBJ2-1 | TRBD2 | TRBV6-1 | CASSEVLAGGYNEQFF | TGTGCCAGCAGTGAAGTACTAGCGGGGGGGTACAATGAGCAGTTCTTC
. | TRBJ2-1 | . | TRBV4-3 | CASSLLRGTSYNEQFF | TGCGCCAGCAGCCTCCTACGGGGTACGTCCTACAATGAGCAGTTCTTC
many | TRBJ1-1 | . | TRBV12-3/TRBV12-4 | CASSFQWPFQLNTEAFF | TGTGCCAGCAGTTTTCAATGGCCATTTCAACTGAACACTGAAGCTTTCTTT
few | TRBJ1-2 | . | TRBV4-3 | CASSQDLGTAYGYTF | TGCGCCAGCAGCCAAGATTTGGGGACCGCCTATGGCTACACCTTC
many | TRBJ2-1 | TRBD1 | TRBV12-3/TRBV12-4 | CASRSGGTGEFREFF | TGTGCCAGCCGATCGGGGGGGACAGGGGAGTTTCGGGAGTTCTTC
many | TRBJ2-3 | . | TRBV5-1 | CASTDPPGDTQYF | TGCGCCAGCACCGACCCACCGGGAGATACGCAGTATTTT
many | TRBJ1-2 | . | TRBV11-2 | CASSSADSDNYGYTF | TGTGCCAGCAGCTCGGCCGACAGTGACAACTATGGCTACACCTTC
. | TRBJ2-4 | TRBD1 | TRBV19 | CASSTISTGWDIQYF | TGTGCCAGTAGTACTATATCGACAGGGTGGGACATTCAGTACTTC
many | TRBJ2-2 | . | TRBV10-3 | CAIRRASENTGELFF | TGTGCCATCAGGCGGGCTAGCGAAAACACCGGGGAGCTGTTTTTT
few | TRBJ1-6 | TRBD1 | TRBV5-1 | CASSLGTGGANSPLHF | TGCGCCAGCAGCTTGGGGACAGGGGGCGCTAATTCACCCCTCCACTTT
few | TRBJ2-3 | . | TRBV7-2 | CASSGSGYFTDTQYF | TGTGCCAGCAGCGGAAGCGGCTACTTCACAGATACGCAGTATTTT
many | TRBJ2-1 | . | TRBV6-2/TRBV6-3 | CASSYGGRNEQFF | TGTGCCAGCAGTTACGGGGGGCGGAATGAGCAGTTCTTC
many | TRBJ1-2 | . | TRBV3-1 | CASSQGESGYTF | TGTGCCAGCAGCCAGGGTGAGAGCGGCTACACCTTC
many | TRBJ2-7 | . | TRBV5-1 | CASSLEVRSISYEQYF | TGCGCCAGCAGCCTGGAGGTGCGTTCCATTTCCTACGAGCAGTACTTC
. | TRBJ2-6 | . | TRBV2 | CASEFSGAGANVLTF | TGTGCCAGCGAGTTCTCAGGCGCCGGGGCCAACGTCCTGACTTTC
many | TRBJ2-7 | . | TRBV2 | CASSSLSWQYF | TGTGCCAGCAGTTCTTTGTCATGGCAGTACTTC
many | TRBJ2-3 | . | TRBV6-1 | CASSEGVGSTDTQYF | TGTGCCAGCAGTGAAGGGGTCGGGAGCACAGATACGCAGTATTTT
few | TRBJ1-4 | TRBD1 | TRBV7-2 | CASSFGRQGVYEKLFF | TGTGCCAGCAGCTTCGGTAGACAGGGGGTTTATGAAAAACTGTTTTTT
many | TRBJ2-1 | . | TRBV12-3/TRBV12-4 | CASSFPGEKDEQFF | TGTGCCAGCAGTTTTCCCGGGGAAAAGGATGAGCAGTTCTTC
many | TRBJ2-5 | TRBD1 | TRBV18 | CASSPRDSKETQYF | TGTGCCAGCTCACCAAGGGACAGCAAAGAGACCCAGTACTTC
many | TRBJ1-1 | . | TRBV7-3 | CASSSRAMNTEAFF | TGTGCCAGCAGCTCCCGAGCGATGAACACTGAAGCTTTCTTT
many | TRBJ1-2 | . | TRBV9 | CASSVDPEGYGYTF | TGTGCCAGCAGCGTCGACCCCGAGGGCTATGGCTACACCTTC